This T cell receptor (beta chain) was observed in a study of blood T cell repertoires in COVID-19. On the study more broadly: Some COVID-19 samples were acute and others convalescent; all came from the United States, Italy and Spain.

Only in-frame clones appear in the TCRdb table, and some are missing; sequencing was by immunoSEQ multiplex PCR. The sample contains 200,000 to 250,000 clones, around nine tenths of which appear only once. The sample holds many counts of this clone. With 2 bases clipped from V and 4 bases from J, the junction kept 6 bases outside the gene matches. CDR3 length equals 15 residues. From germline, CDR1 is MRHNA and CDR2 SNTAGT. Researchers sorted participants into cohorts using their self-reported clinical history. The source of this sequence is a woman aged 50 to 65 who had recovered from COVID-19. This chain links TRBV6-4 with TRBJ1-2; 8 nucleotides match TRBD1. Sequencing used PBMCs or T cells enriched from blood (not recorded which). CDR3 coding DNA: TGTGCCAGCAGTGACACGAGACAGGGGTTCTATGGCTACACCTTC. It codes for CASSDTRQGFYGYTF.